A selection of T cell receptor beta chains follows, all from one sample in a study of beta chain features in type 1 diabetes. Generated by immunoSEQ multiplex PCR, the TCRdb table keeps only in-frame clones and is missing some. The data hold around 400,000 clones, with more than 12% observed a single time. The sequenced sample was naive CD4+ T cells from blood. All receptors derive from a woman aged 18-30 years in good health. The CDR3 runs from the conserved cysteine through the conserved F or W. Each record gives: clone size, J gene, CDR3 length, V gene, D gene, CDR3 protein, CDR3 DNA. The D gene is left open where the match is weak. The listing skips clone size in some rows; elsewhere it reads once, few, many or a size class.

abundance: few; j_gene: TRBJ2-3; len: 13; v_gene: TRBV6-7; d_gene: TRBD1; CDR3aa: CASSKTGADTQYF; CDR3nt: TGTGCCAGCAGTAAGACAGGGGCAGATACGCAGTATTTT
abundance: -; j_gene: TRBJ2-3; len: 16; v_gene: TRBV30; d_gene: -; CDR3aa: CAWSVGGQRNTDTQYF; CDR3nt: TGTGCCTGGAGTGTGGGGGGGCAGCGTAACACAGATACGCAGTATTTT
abundance: -; j_gene: TRBJ2-7; len: 17; v_gene: TRBV27; d_gene: -; CDR3aa: CASSLYLARGQPYEQYF; CDR3nt: TGTGCCAGCAGTTTATATCTCGCGCGGGGCCAACCCTACGAGCAGTACTTC
abundance: -; j_gene: TRBJ2-1; len: 15; v_gene: TRBV5-1; d_gene: TRBD2; CDR3aa: CASSLTSGGYNEQFF; CDR3nt: TGCGCCAGCAGCCTGACTAGCGGGGGGTACAATGAGCAGTTCTTC
abundance: -; j_gene: TRBJ2-1; len: 14; v_gene: TRBV28; d_gene: -; CDR3aa: CASANPVVYNEQFF; CDR3nt: TGTGCCAGCGCAAATCCAGTGGTCTACAATGAGCAGTTCTTC
abundance: few; j_gene: TRBJ2-1; len: 17; v_gene: TRBV27; d_gene: TRBD2; CDR3aa: CASSLRAPGGSYNEQFF; CDR3nt: TGTGCCAGCAGTTTAAGGGCCCCGGGAGGTTCCTACAATGAGCAGTTCTTC
abundance: few; j_gene: TRBJ2-7; len: 13; v_gene: TRBV5-6; d_gene: -; CDR3aa: CASSSTGRGEQYF; CDR3nt: TGTGCCAGCAGCTCCACAGGGAGAGGCGAGCAGTACTTC
abundance: -; j_gene: TRBJ2-1; len: 14; v_gene: TRBV30; d_gene: -; CDR3aa: CAWNSGTYYNEQFF; CDR3nt: TGTGCGTGGAATTCTGGGACTTATTACAATGAGCAGTTCTTC
abundance: -; j_gene: TRBJ2-3; len: 12; v_gene: TRBV7-9; d_gene: TRBD1; CDR3aa: CASSPTGMAQYF; CDR3nt: TGTGCCAGCAGCCCGACAGGGATGGCGCAGTATTTT
abundance: -; j_gene: TRBJ2-5; len: 11; v_gene: TRBV18; d_gene: -; CDR3aa: CASSTRETQYF; CDR3nt: TGTGCCAGCTCAACCAGGGAGACCCAGTACTTC
abundance: few; j_gene: TRBJ2-3; len: 14; v_gene: TRBV7-2; d_gene: -; CDR3aa: CASSLVSGTDTQYF; CDR3nt: TGTGCCAGCAGCTTAGTTAGCGGCACAGATACGCAGTATTTT
abundance: -; j_gene: TRBJ1-1; len: 16; v_gene: TRBV7-9; d_gene: -; CDR3aa: CASPLSLQNMNTEAFF; CDR3nt: TGTGCCAGTCCCCTCTCCCTACAGAACATGAACACTGAAGCTTTCTTT
abundance: -; j_gene: TRBJ2-1; len: 16; v_gene: TRBV4-1; d_gene: -; CDR3aa: CASSQDFAWTYNEQFF; CDR3nt: TGCGCCAGCAGCCAAGATTTTGCGTGGACTTACAATGAGCAGTTCTTC
abundance: -; j_gene: TRBJ2-2; len: 13; v_gene: TRBV29-1; d_gene: -; CDR3aa: CSVGRVENGELFF; CDR3nt: TGCAGCGTTGGCCGGGTCGAGAACGGGGAGCTGTTTTTT
abundance: few; j_gene: TRBJ2-1; len: 14; v_gene: TRBV2; d_gene: -; CDR3aa: CASRETGFYNEQFF; CDR3nt: TGTGCCAGCAGGGAGACAGGTTTCTACAATGAGCAGTTCTTC
abundance: few; j_gene: TRBJ1-5; len: 13; v_gene: TRBV29-1; d_gene: -; CDR3aa: CSVEGGGNQPQHF; CDR3nt: TGCAGCGTTGAAGGGGGGGGCAATCAGCCCCAGCATTTT
abundance: -; j_gene: TRBJ2-1; len: 12; v_gene: TRBV6-5; d_gene: TRBD2; CDR3aa: CASRTSVDEQFF; CDR3nt: TGTGCCAGCAGGACTAGCGTCGATGAGCAGTTCTTC
abundance: -; j_gene: TRBJ1-1; len: 13; v_gene: TRBV6-1; d_gene: -; CDR3aa: CASSPSLRTEAFF; CDR3nt: TGTGCCAGCAGTCCGAGTTTGCGCACTGAAGCTTTCTTT
abundance: few; j_gene: TRBJ1-4; len: 16; v_gene: TRBV15; d_gene: TRBD1; CDR3aa: CATSREHRGWDEKLFF; CDR3nt: TGTGCCACCAGCAGGGAACACAGGGGATGGGACGAAAAACTGTTTTTT
abundance: few; j_gene: TRBJ2-1; len: 17; v_gene: TRBV5-1; d_gene: TRBD2; CDR3aa: CASSPGLAGGPANEQFF; CDR3nt: TGCGCCAGCAGCCCGGGACTAGCGGGAGGGCCCGCCAATGAGCAGTTCTTC
abundance: -; j_gene: TRBJ1-1; len: 14; v_gene: TRBV5-4; d_gene: -; CDR3aa: CATFGGARNTEAFF; CDR3nt: TGTGCCACCTTCGGGGGGGCCAGGAACACTGAAGCTTTCTTT
abundance: -; j_gene: TRBJ2-7; len: 15; v_gene: TRBV27; d_gene: -; CDR3aa: CASSLSSVSSYEQYF; CDR3nt: TGTGCCAGCAGTCTATCTAGCGTGTCCTCCTACGAGCAGTACTTC
abundance: few; j_gene: TRBJ1-5; len: 14; v_gene: TRBV18; d_gene: -; CDR3aa: CASSRSGGNQPQHF; CDR3nt: TGTGCCAGCTCACGATCGGGGGGCAACCAGCCCCAGCATTTT
abundance: -; j_gene: TRBJ2-1; len: 12; v_gene: TRBV19; d_gene: TRBD2; CDR3aa: CASSIPGTTQFF; CDR3nt: TGTGCCAGTAGTATACCAGGGACTACGCAGTTCTTC
abundance: -; j_gene: TRBJ2-1; len: 14; v_gene: TRBV5-1; d_gene: -; CDR3aa: CASSIEYAYNEQFF; CDR3nt: TGCGCCAGCAGTATAGAGTACGCCTACAATGAGCAGTTCTTC
abundance: few; j_gene: TRBJ2-3; len: 16; v_gene: TRBV6-5; d_gene: TRBD2; CDR3aa: CASSYSMRESTDTQYF; CDR3nt: TGTGCCAGCAGTTACTCTATGCGGGAGAGTACAGATACGCAGTATTTT
abundance: few; j_gene: TRBJ2-1; len: 17; v_gene: TRBV25-1; d_gene: -; CDR3aa: CASSEYWAATSYNEQFF; CDR3nt: TGTGCCAGCAGTGAATATTGGGCAGCAACTTCTTACAATGAGCAGTTCTTC
abundance: few; j_gene: TRBJ2-1; len: 15; v_gene: TRBV29-1; d_gene: TRBD2; CDR3aa: CSVAGTSGAYNEQFF; CDR3nt: TGCAGCGTTGCGGGGACTAGCGGGGCTTACAATGAGCAGTTCTTC
abundance: -; j_gene: TRBJ2-1; len: 17; v_gene: TRBV28; d_gene: TRBD2; CDR3aa: CASSSGASGRSGDEQFF; CDR3nt: TGTGCCAGCAGTTCGGGAGCCAGCGGGAGGAGTGGGGATGAGCAGTTCTTC
abundance: -; j_gene: TRBJ2-5; len: 15; v_gene: TRBV15; d_gene: -; CDR3aa: CATSRDLAVQETQYF; CDR3nt: TGTGCCACCAGCAGAGATCTTGCGGTCCAAGAGACCCAGTACTTC
abundance: few; j_gene: TRBJ1-5; len: 13; v_gene: TRBV6-5; d_gene: -; CDR3aa: CASSQGRNQPQHF; CDR3nt: TGTGCCAGCTCACAGGGTCGCAATCAGCCCCAGCATTTT
abundance: -; j_gene: TRBJ1-2; len: 12; v_gene: TRBV12-5; d_gene: TRBD1; CDR3aa: CASGLDRGRYTF; CDR3nt: TGTGCTAGTGGTTTGGACAGGGGGCGCTACACCTTC
abundance: -; j_gene: TRBJ2-1; len: 15; v_gene: TRBV14; d_gene: TRBD2; CDR3aa: CASSQAGGSYNEQFF; CDR3nt: TGTGCCAGCAGCCAAGCGGGAGGATCCTACAATGAGCAGTTCTTC
abundance: -; j_gene: TRBJ1-1; len: 15; v_gene: TRBV25-1; d_gene: -; CDR3aa: CASRTSQGMNTEAFF; CDR3nt: TGTGCCAGCAGAACATCACAGGGAATGAACACTGAAGCTTTCTTT
abundance: few; j_gene: TRBJ1-2; len: 16; v_gene: TRBV27; d_gene: TRBD1; CDR3aa: CASSLLGQGVYYGYTF; CDR3nt: TGTGCCAGCAGTTTACTGGGCCAGGGGGTGTACTATGGCTACACCTTC